These T cell receptor beta chains were read from a single sample in a study of cytomegalovirus exposure and HLA in healthy donors. Method: immunoSEQ multiplex PCR; TCRdb's copy keeps in-frame clones and lacks some. The sample has 170,000 or so clones, 80% seen once. Sequenced material: PBMCs. Source of these receptors: a boy between 10 and 17 years old in good health and CMV-seronegative. Both conserved end residues are part of each CDR3.

>TRBJ2-7|TRBV15
CATSRAPSSEQYF
>TRBJ1-1|TRBV7-9
CSSSFGETEAFF
>TRBJ2-5|TRBV6-5
CASREPSGLTYF
>TRBJ1-1|TRBV6-1
CASTPRQRMNTEAFF
>TRBJ2-1|TRBV5-1
CASSLRASGGDVSYNEQFF
>TRBJ1-3|TRBV29-1
CSVGGRSSGNTIYF
>TRBJ2-7|TRBV11-3
CASSLDRLIGQGSYEQYF
>TRBJ2-7|TRBV29-1
CSAASTGNPYEQYF
>TRBJ1-5|TRBV7-6
CASSLGPGQGNQPQHF
>TRBJ1-3|TRBV7-9
CASSLYGNTIYF